This T cell receptor beta chain was identified during a study of radiation and T cells in renal cell carcinoma. Some clones are missing from TCRdb's copy, which holds only in-frame ones; the method was immunoSEQ multiplex PCR. The sample lists some 76,000 clones, roughly 82% seen once, with under 6.5% in the top ten. Indicated time point: blood 2 weeks post-SBRT. Sample treatment: 15 Gy SBRT to primary tumor, nephrectomy 4 weeks later. CDR1 and CDR2 (germline): SGHTA, FQGNSA. This CDR3 is built from 15 residues. V gave up 3 bases and J gave up 2 bases; unmatched junction bases: 3. The sample consisted of blood, taken from a patient whose treatment included radiotherapy and nephrectomy. This TCR was sampled from a man between 60 and 75 years old with renal cell carcinoma. The chain employs TRBV7-2 and TRBJ2-3; 9 bases are a match to TRBD2. This CDR3 is CASSLAGGITDTQYF. For the CDR3, the DNA is TGTGCCAGCAGCTTGGCGGGAGGGATCACAGATACGCAGTATTTT.